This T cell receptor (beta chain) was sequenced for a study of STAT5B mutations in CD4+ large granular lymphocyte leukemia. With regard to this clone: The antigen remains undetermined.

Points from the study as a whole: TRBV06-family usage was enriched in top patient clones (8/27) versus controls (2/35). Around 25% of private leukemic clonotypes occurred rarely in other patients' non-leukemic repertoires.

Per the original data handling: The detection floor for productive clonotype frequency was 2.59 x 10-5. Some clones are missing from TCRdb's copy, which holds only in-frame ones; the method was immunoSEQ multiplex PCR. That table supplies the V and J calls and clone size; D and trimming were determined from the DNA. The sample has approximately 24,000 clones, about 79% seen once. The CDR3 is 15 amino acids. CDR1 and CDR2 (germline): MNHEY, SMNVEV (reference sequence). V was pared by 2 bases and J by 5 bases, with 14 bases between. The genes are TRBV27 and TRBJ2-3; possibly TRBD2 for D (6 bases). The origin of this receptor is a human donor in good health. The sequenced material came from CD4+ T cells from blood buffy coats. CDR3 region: CASSLDGRGLDTQYF. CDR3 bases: TGTGCCAGCAGTTTAGACGGGCGGGGATTAGATACGCAGTATTTT.